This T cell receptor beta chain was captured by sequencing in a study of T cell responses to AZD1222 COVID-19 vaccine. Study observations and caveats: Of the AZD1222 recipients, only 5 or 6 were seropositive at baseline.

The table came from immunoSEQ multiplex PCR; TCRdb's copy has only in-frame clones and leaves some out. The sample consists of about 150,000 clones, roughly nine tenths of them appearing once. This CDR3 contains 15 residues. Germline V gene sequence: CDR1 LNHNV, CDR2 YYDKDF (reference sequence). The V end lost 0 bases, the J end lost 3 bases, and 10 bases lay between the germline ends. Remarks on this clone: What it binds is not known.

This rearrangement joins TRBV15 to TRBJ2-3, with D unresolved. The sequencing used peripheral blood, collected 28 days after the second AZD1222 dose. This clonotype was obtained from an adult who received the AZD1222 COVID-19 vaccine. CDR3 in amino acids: CATSREGKGTDTQYF. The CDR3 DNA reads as TGTGCCACCAGCAGAGAGGGAAAGGGTACAGATACGCAGTATTTT.